This TCR beta chain was identified in a study of blood T cell repertoires in COVID-19. Measured with immunoSEQ multiplex PCR; TCRdb has only the in-frame clones, and not every one. The sample consists of 60,000 to 65,000 clones, about 87% of them appearing once. Germline V gene lookup returns CDR1 SGHVS and CDR2 FQNEAQ. The CDR3 consists of 14 residues. V dropped 4 bases and J dropped 5; count of bases not matched to a gene: 8. Sequencing input: peripheral blood. The genes are TRBV7-8 and TRBJ2-7; 7 nucleotides match TRBD1. This TCR was sampled from a human donor with active COVID-19. The donor label of this sample is uncertain. CDR3 region: CASSYRPTGNEQYF. The DNA of the CDR3 is TGTGCCAGCAGCTACCGTCCGACAGGGAACGAGCAGTACTTC.